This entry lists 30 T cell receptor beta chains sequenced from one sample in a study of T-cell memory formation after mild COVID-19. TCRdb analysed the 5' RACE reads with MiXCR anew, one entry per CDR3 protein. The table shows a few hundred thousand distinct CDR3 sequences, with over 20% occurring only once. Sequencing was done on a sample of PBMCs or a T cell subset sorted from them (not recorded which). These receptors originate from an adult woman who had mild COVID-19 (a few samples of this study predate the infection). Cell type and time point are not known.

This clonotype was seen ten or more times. The CDR3 DNA reads as TGCAGTGCTAGTACCCACACTGAAGCTTTCTTT. Translation gives CSASTHTEAFF. The chain employs TRBV20-1 and TRBJ1-1; D remains ambiguous. Deletions cut 3 bases from V and 3 bases from J, with 5 bases between. Germline CDR1 and CDR2: DFQATT and SNEGSKA (reference sequence). This CDR3 is 11 amino acids long.

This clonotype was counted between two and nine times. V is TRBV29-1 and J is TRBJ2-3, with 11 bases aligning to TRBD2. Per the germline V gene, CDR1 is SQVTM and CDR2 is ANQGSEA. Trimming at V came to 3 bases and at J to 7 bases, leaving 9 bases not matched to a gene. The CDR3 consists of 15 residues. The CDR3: CSVDSGTSGLHTQYF. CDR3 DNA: TGCAGCGTTGACAGTGGGACTAGCGGCCTGCATACGCAGTATTTT.

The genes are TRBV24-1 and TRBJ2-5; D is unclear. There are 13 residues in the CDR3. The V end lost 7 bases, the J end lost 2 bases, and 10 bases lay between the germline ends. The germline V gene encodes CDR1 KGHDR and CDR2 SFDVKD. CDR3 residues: CATRPPGQETQYF. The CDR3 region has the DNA TGTGCCACCAGGCCGCCCGGACAAGAGACCCAGTACTTC.

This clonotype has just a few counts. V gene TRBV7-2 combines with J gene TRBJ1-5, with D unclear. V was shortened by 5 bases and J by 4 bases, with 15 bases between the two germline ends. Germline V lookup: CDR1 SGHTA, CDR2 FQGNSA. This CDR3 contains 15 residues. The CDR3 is CASSLLLGLNQPQHF. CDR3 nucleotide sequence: TGTGCCAGCAGCCTCCTGCTAGGGCTAAATCAGCCCCAGCATTTT.

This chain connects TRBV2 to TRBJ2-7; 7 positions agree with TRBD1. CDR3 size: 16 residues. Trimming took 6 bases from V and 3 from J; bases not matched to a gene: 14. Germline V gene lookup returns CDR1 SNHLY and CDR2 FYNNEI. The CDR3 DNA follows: TGTGCCAGCAGGCCGGGACAGAACAGTTTAAACTACGAGCAGTACTTC. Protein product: CASRPGQNSLNYEQYF.

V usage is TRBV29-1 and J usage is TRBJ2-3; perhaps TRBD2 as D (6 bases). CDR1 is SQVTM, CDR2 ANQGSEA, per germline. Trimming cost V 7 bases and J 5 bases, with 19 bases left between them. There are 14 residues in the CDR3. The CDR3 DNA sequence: TGCAGCGCCAGTCTTTGGACGGAGGGAGATACGCAGTATTTT. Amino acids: CSASLWTEGDTQYF.

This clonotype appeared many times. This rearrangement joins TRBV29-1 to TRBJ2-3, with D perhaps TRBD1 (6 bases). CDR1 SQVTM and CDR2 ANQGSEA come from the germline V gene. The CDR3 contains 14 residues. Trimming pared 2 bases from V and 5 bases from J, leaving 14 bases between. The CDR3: CSVEIRTALDTQYF. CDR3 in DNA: TGCAGCGTTGAAATAAGGACAGCGCTAGATACGCAGTATTTT.

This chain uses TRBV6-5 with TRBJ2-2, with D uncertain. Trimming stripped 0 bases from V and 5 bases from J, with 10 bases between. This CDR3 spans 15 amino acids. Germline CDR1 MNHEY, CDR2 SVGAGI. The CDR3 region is CASSYSGYGTGELFF. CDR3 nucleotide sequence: TGTGCCAGCAGTTACTCAGGCTACGGAACCGGGGAGCTGTTTTTT.

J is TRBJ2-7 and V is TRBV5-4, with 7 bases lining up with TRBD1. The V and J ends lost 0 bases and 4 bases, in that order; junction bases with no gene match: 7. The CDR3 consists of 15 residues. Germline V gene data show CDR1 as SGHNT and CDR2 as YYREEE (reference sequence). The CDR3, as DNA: TGTGCCAGCAGCTTGGGCCGGGACAGCTCTTACGAGCAGTACTTC. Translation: CASSLGRDSSYEQYF. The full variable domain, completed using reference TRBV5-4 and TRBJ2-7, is ETGVTQSPTHLIKTRGQQVTLRCSSQSGHNTVSWYQQALGQGPQFIFQYYREEENGRGNFPPRFSGLQFPNYSSELNVNALELDDSALYLCASSLGRDSSYEQYFGPGTRLTVT.

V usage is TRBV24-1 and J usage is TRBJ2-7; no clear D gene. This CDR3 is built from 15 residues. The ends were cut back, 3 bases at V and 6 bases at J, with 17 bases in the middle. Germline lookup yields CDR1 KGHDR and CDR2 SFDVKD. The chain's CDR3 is CATSDRKASSGEQYF. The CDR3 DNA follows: TGTGCCACCAGTGATCGAAAGGCCTCTTCGGGCGAGCAGTACTTC.

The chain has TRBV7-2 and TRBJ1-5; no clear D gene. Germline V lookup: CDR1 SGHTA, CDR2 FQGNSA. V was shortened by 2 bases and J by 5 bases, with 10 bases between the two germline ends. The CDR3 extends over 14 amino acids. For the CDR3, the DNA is TGTGCCAGCAGCTTATGGACTCGGGATCAGCCCCAGCATTTT. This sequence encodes CASSLWTRDQPQHF.

Here the CDR3 reads CASSPRTGFETEAFF. The CDR3 coding sequence is TGTGCCAGCAGCCCGAGGACAGGGTTTGAAACTGAAGCTTTCTTT. The V and J genes are TRBV14 and TRBJ1-1; 8 bases are a match to TRBD1. The CDR3 is made up of 15 amino acids. CDR1 is SGHDN and CDR2 is FVKESK in the germline V gene. J lost 5 bases, V lost 4 bases, and 9 bases had no gene match.

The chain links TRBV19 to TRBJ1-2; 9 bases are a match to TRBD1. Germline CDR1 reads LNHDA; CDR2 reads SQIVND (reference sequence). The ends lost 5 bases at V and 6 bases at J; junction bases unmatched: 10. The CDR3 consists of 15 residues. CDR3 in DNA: TGTGCCAGTAGTGATACCGGGACAGGGTATAATGGCTACACCTTC. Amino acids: CASSDTGTGYNGYTF.

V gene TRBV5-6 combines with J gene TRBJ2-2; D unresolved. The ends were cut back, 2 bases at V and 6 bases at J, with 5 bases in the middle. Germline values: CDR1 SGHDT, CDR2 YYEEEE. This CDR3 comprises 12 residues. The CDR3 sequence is CASSLTPGELFF. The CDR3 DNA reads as TGTGCCAGCAGCTTAACTCCCGGGGAGCTGTTTTTT.

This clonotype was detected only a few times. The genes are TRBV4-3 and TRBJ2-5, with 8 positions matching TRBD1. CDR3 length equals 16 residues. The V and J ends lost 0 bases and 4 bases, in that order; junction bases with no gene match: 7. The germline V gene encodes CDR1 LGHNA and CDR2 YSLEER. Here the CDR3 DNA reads TGCGCCAGCAGCCAAGACATAGGGACAGGCCGAGAGACCCAGTACTTC. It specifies CASSQDIGTGRETQYF.

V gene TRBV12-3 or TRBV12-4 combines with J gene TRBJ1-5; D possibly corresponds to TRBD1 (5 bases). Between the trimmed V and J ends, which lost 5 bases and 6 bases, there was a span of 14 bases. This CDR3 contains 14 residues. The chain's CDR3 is CASSLVGTAQPQHF. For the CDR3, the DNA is TGTGCCAGCAGTCTCGTGGGGACGGCTCAGCCCCAGCATTTT.

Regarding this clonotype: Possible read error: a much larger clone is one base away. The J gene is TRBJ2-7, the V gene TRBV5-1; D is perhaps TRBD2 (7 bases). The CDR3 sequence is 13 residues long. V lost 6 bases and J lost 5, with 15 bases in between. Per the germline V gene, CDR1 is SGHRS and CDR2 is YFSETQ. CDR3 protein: CASNIGGLDEQYF. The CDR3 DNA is TGCGCCAGCAACATCGGGGGGCTCGACGAGCAGTACTTC.

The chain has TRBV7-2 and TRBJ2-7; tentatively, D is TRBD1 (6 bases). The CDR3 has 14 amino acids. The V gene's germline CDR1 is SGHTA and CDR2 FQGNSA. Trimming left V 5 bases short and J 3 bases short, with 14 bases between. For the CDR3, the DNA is TGTGCCAGCAGCCCCCACGGGACAAACTACGAGCAGTACTTC. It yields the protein CASSPHGTNYEQYF.

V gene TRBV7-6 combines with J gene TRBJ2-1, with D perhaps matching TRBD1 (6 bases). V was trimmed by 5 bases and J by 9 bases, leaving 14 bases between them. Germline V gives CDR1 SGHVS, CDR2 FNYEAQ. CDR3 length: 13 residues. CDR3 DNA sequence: TGTGCCAGCAGCACCTCCCAGGGGAGTGAGCAGTTCTTC. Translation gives CASSTSQGSEQFF.

The CDR3 nucleotides are TGTGCCCGAAGGGGGGAGACCCGAGAGACCCAGTACTTC. The encoded protein is CARRGETRETQYF. The chain recombines TRBV21-1 with TRBJ2-5; the DNA was not compared with TRBD1, the D call given in the table. TRBV21-1 is a pseudogene. This CDR3 contains 13 residues.

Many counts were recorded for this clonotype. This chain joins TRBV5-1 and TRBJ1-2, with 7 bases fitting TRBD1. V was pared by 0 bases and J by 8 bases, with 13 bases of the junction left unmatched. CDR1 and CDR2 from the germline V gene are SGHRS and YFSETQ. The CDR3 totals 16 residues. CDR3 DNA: TGCGCCAGCAGCTTGGGCCACCGGGACAGTTCTTACGGCTACACCTTC. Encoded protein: CASSLGHRDSSYGYTF.

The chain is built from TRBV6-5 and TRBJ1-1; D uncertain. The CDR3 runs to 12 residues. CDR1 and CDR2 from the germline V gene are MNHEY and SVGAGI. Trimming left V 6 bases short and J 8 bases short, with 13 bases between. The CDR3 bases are TGTGCCAGCAGCTCGACAACATGGGAAGCTTTCTTT. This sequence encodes CASSSTTWEAFF.

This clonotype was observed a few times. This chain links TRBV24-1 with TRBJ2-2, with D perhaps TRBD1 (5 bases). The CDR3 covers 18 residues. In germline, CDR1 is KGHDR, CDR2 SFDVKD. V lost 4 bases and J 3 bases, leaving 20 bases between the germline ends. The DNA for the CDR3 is TGTGCCACCAGTGAGGACAAGTTGATGCAAAGTTACACCGGGGAGCTGTTTTTT. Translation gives CATSEDKLMQSYTGELFF.

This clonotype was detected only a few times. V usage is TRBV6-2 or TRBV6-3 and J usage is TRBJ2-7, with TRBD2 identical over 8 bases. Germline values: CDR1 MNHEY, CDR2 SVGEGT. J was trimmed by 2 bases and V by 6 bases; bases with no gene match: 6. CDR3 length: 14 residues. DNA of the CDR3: TGTGCCAGCAGCCGCAGCGGGAGCGCCTACGAGCAGTACTTC. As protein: CASSRSGSAYEQYF.

The CDR3 DNA sequence: TGTGCCAGCAGTTCCTGGGACAGGGGAACGGGAGCTTTCTTT. This codes for CASSSWDRGTGAFF. The V and J genes are TRBV6-1 and TRBJ1-1; 10 nucleotides align to TRBD1. V lost 5 bases, J lost 10 bases, and 10 bases stayed unmatched. The CDR3 is made up of 14 amino acids. Germline V CDR1 and CDR2: MNHNS, SASEGT.

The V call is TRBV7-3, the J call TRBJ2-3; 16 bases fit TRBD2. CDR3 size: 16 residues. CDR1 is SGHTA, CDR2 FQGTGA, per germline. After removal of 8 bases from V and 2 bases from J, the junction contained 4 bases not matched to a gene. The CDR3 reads CASGTSGGGSTDTQYF. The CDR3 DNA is TGTGCCAGCGGGACTAGCGGGGGGGGTTCCACAGATACGCAGTATTTT.

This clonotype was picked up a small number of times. Here the CDR3 DNA reads TGCGCCAGCAGCTTGGCCTCCGGGGCCCTCCTCTACACCTTC. It is translated as CASSLASGALLYTF. V is TRBV5-1 and J is TRBJ1-2; tentative D call: TRBD1 (5 bases). Trimming took off 0 bases at V and 10 bases at J, with 16 bases between the two ends. Germline CDR1 and CDR2: SGHRS and YFSETQ. The CDR3 covers 14 residues.

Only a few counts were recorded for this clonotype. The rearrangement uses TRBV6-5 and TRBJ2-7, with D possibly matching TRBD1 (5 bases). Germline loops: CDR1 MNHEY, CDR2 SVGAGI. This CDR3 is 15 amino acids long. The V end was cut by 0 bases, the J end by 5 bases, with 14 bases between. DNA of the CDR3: TGTGCCAGCAGTTACTCGAACCAGGGAAGCGACGAGCAGTACTTC. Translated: CASSYSNQGSDEQYF.

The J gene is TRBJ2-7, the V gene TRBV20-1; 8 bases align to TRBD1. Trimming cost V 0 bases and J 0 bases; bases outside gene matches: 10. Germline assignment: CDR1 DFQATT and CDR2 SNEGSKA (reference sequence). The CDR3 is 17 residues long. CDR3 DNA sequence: TGCAGTGCTAGAGATTCACTCGGACAGGGAAACTCCTACGAGCAGTACTTC. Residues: CSARDSLGQGNSYEQYF.

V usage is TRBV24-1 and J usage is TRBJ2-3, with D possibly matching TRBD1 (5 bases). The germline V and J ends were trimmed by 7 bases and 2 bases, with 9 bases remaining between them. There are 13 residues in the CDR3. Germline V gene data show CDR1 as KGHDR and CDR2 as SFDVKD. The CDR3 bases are TGTGCCACCAGAGGGGTCTACACAGATACGCAGTATTTT. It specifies CATRGVYTDTQYF.